The 30 T cell receptor beta chains below were found in one sample sequenced in a study of T cell responses to AZD1222 COVID-19 vaccine. The table came from immunoSEQ multiplex PCR; TCRdb's copy has only in-frame clones and leaves some out. The repertoire holds 70,000 or so clones, with over 80% as singletons. Source: peripheral blood, taken 28 days after the second AZD1222 dose. The origin of the receptors is an adult who received the AZD1222 COVID-19 vaccine.

This clone came up once. CDR3 sequence reads: CASSHPGTSGTYEQYF. DNA of the CDR3: TGTGCCAGCAGCCATCCCGGGACTAGCGGGACCTACGAGCAGTACTTC. The chain uses TRBV3-1 (or the pseudogene TRBV3-2) and TRBJ2-7; 13 positions match TRBD2. The CDR3 runs to 16 residues. The V gene end was trimmed by 3 bases and the J gene end by 2 bases; junction bases not matched to a gene: 4. The germline V gene has CDR1 LGHDT and CDR2 YNNKEL (reference sequence).

This chain uses TRBV7-2 with TRBJ2-5; D possibly corresponds to TRBD2 (5 bases). From germline, CDR1 is SGHTA and CDR2 FQGNSA. This CDR3 spans 13 amino acids. Between the trimmed V and J ends, which lost 2 bases and 7 bases, there was a span of 11 bases. In DNA, the CDR3 is TGTGCCAGCAGCTTACCCGGGGAGCGGACCCAGTACTTC. Its translation is CASSLPGERTQYF.

The gene calls are TRBV7-2 and TRBJ2-2; D is possibly TRBD1 (5 bases). The CDR3 has 14 residues. Germline CDR1 and CDR2: SGHTA and FQGNSA. Trimming left V 1 base short and J 4 bases short, with 7 bases between. The CDR3 loop is CASSLEGVTGELFF. The CDR3 region has the DNA TGTGCCAGCAGCTTAGAAGGGGTCACCGGGGAGCTGTTTTTT. Complete variable domain (other parts from reference TRBV7-2 and TRBJ2-2): GAGVSQSPSNKVTEKGKDVELRCDPISGHTALYWYRQSLGQGLEFLIYFQGNSAPDKSGLPSDRFSAERTGGSVSTLTIQRTQQEDSAVYLCASSLEGVTGELFFGEGSRLTVL.

V is TRBV7-9 and J is TRBJ2-1; unclear D gene. Trimming cost V 2 bases and J 4 bases, with 18 bases left between them. The CDR3 contains 17 residues. From germline, CDR1 is SEHNR and CDR2 FQNEAQ (reference sequence). CDR3 residues: CASSLRPQSSLYNEQFF. The CDR3 DNA follows: TGTGCCAGCAGCTTAAGGCCCCAGTCATCCCTTTACAATGAGCAGTTCTTC.

The V gene is TRBV7-9, the J gene TRBJ1-2; TRBD1 matches at 8 bases. This CDR3 is 14 amino acids long. With 3 bases clipped from V and 6 bases from J, the junction kept 6 bases outside the gene matches. Germline values: CDR1 SEHNR, CDR2 FQNEAQ (reference sequence). CDR3 sequence reads: CASSLTGDLDGYTF. CDR3 DNA sequence: TGTGCCAGCAGCTTGACAGGGGATTTGGATGGCTACACCTTC.

The V call is TRBV4-1, the J call TRBJ2-7, with 12 bases matching TRBD2. V lost 1 base and J lost 2; bases outside the gene matches: 9. The CDR3 has 18 amino acids. Germline V gene lookup returns CDR1 MGHRA and CDR2 YSYEKL. CDR3 amino acids: CASSQGLAGGPGAYEQYF. Written as DNA, the CDR3 is TGCGCCAGCAGCCAAGGGCTAGCGGGAGGGCCCGGGGCCTACGAGCAGTACTTC.

The chain carries TRBV2 and TRBJ2-3; D unclear. CDR3 length: 14 residues. Germline V gene lookup returns CDR1 SNHLY and CDR2 FYNNEI. V was pared by 3 bases and J by 0 bases, with 7 bases between. In DNA form, the CDR3 reads TGTGCCAGCAGTGAGCATCTTAGCACAGATACGCAGTATTTT. Translating it yields CASSEHLSTDTQYF.

The J gene is TRBJ2-3, the V gene TRBV5-1; TRBD1 matches at 7 bases. Losses at the gene ends were 7 bases for V and 2 bases for J; bases not matched to a gene: 10. Germline CDR1 is SGHRS and CDR2 is YFSETQ. This CDR3 is 15 amino acids long. The chain's CDR3 is CASAGTELFTDTQYF. CDR3 in DNA: TGCGCCAGCGCCGGGACAGAACTTTTCACAGATACGCAGTATTTT.

There are a few counts of this clone. The rearrangement joins TRBV7-6 to TRBJ1-6; D is unresolved. The CDR3 runs to 16 residues. With 5 bases removed from V and 7 bases from J, the gap between germline ends came to 18 bases. CDR1 and CDR2 (germline): SGHVS, FNYEAQ. In nucleotides, the CDR3 is TGTGCCAGCAGCGGGAGAGGTTCACCAATAAATTCACCCCTCCACTTT. It specifies CASSGRGSPINSPLHF.

The CDR3 reads CASSQELKSPLHF. The CDR3 DNA reads TGTGCCAGCAGCCAAGAACTAAAGTCACCCCTCCACTTT. The V gene is TRBV14, the J gene TRBJ1-6; D is ambiguous. This CDR3 has 13 residues. Between the trimmed V and J ends, which lost 0 bases and 10 bases, there was a span of 7 bases. The germline CDR1 and CDR2 sequences are SGHDN and FVKESK.

This clone was detected a few times. The chain uses TRBV27 and TRBJ2-7; D uncertain. V gave up 6 bases and J gave up 5 bases, with 17 bases separating them. Germline CDR1 reads MNHEY; CDR2 reads SMNVEV (reference sequence). CDR3 length equals 14 residues. The CDR3 loop is CASSVSQAVDEQYF. In DNA, the CDR3 is TGTGCCAGCAGCGTGTCCCAGGCCGTCGACGAGCAGTACTTC.

This clone showed up just a few times. The genes are TRBV19 and TRBJ2-3; 7 positions agree with TRBD2. V lost 8 bases, J lost 2 bases, and 10 bases stayed unmatched. The CDR3 is made up of 15 amino acids. Germline CDR1 is LNHDA and CDR2 is SQIVND (reference sequence). This chain's CDR3 is CASSERGDLTDTQYF. In nucleotides, the CDR3 is TGTGCCAGTTCGGAGCGGGGCGATCTCACAGATACGCAGTATTTT. Looking up the rest from reference TRBV19 and TRBJ2-3 gives the full variable domain: DGGITQSPKYLFRKEGQNVTLSCEQNLNHDAMYWYRQDPGQGLRLIYYSQIVNDFQKGDIAEGYSVSREKKESFPLTVTSAQKNPTAFYLCASSERGDLTDTQYFGPGTRLTVL.

This chain uses TRBV14 with TRBJ2-1; D call uncertain. Germline CDR1 SGHDN, CDR2 FVKESK. This CDR3 region has 15 residues. Between the trimmed V and J ends, which lost 7 bases and 2 bases, there was a span of 15 bases. The CDR3 nucleotides read TGTGCCAGCAACAATATCGACGGAACCTACAATGAGCAGTTCTTC. It is translated as CASNNIDGTYNEQFF. Full variable domain (missing parts from reference TRBV14 and TRBJ2-1): EAGVTQFPSHSVIEKGQTVTLRCDPISGHDNLYWYRRVMGKEIKFLLHFVKESKQDESGMPNNRFLAERTGGTYSTLKVQPAELEDSGVYFCASNNIDGTYNEQFFGPGTRLTVL.

The chain employs TRBV25-1 and TRBJ1-2; D perhaps matches TRBD1 (5 bases). The CDR3 runs 14 residues. The V gene lost 6 bases and the J gene lost 4 bases, with 15 bases spanning the gap. The germline CDR1 and CDR2 sequences are MGHDK and SYGVNS. This CDR3 reads CASRGSGRFYGYTF. The CDR3 bases are TGTGCCAGCAGAGGATCGGGGCGGTTCTATGGCTACACCTTC.

In its sample, this clone was seen a few times. CDR3 residues: CASSLEARATGELFF. The CDR3 nucleotides read TGTGCCAGCAGCTTAGAGGCCAGGGCGACCGGGGAGCTGTTTTTT. This chain uses TRBV7-9 with TRBJ2-2; tentatively, D is TRBD1 (5 bases). The CDR3 is 15 residues long. The V end lost 1 base, the J end lost 5 bases, and 11 bases lay between the germline ends. Germline V gene sequence: CDR1 SEHNR, CDR2 FQNEAQ (reference sequence).

The chain couples TRBV5-1 to TRBJ2-2; possible D gene TRBD2, 6 bases. This CDR3 has 14 amino acids. Trimming removed 8 bases at V and 5 bases at J, with 16 bases between. Germline CDR1 SGHRS, CDR2 YFSETQ. The CDR3 DNA follows: TGCGCCAGTCAAGGAGTAGCGGCGACCGGGGAGCTGTTTTTT. Its protein is CASQGVAATGELFF.

As DNA, the CDR3 is TGTGCCAGTAGTTCCCACAGCGGACAGGGGATCGGCTATGGCTACACCTTC. Residues: CASSSHSGQGIGYGYTF. The rearrangement uses TRBV19 and TRBJ1-2; 9 bases fit TRBD1. Germline CDR1 reads LNHDA; CDR2 reads SQIVND (reference sequence). Trimming took 5 bases from V and 4 from J; bases not matched to a gene: 14. The CDR3 has 17 amino acids.

CDR3: CASSLGRANEKLFF. CDR3 DNA sequence: TGCGCCAGCAGCTTAGGTAGGGCGAATGAAAAACTGTTTTTT. The chain combines TRBV5-1 with TRBJ1-4; D not certain. Trimming left V 2 bases short and J 5 bases short, with 10 bases between. The germline CDR1 and CDR2 sequences are SGHRS and YFSETQ. The CDR3 totals 14 residues. Drawing the rest from reference TRBV5-1 and TRBJ1-4, the complete variable domain is KAGVTQTPRYLIKTRGQQVTLSCSPISGHRSVSWYQQTPGQGLQFLFEYFSETQRNKGNFPGRFSGRQFSNSRSEMNVSTLELGDSALYLCASSLGRANEKLFFGSGTQLSVL.

The gene calls are TRBV11-3 and TRBJ1-2; 7 bases fit TRBD1. Losses at the gene ends were 4 bases for V and 7 bases for J; bases not matched to a gene: 6. CDR1 and CDR2 from the germline V gene are SGHNT and YENEEA. The CDR3 totals 13 residues. The CDR3 loop is CASSSGQAGGYTF. CDR3 DNA: TGTGCCAGCAGCTCAGGACAGGCCGGTGGCTACACCTTC. The whole variable domain, filled in from reference TRBV11-3 and TRBJ1-2, reads EAGVVQSPRYKIIEKKQPVAFWCNPISGHNTLYWYLQNLGQGPELLIRYENEEAVDDSQLPKDRFSAERLKGVDSTLKIQPAELGDSAVYLCASSSGQAGGYTFGSGTRLTVV.

This chain's CDR3 is CASSLWGAMETQYF. DNA of the CDR3: TGTGCCAGCAGCTTATGGGGGGCCATGGAGACCCAGTACTTC. V gene TRBV11-2 combines with J gene TRBJ2-5; D may correspond to TRBD1 or TRBD2 (6 bases each). Looked up from germline, CDR1 is SGHAT and CDR2 is FQNNGV. The CDR3 contains 14 residues. The V end lost 2 bases, the J end lost 5 bases, and 12 bases lay between the germline ends. The variable domain in full, with the rest retrieved from reference TRBV11-2 and TRBJ2-5, is EAGVAQSPRYKIIEKRQSVAFWCNPISGHATLYWYQQILGQGPKLLIQFQNNGVVDDSQLPKDRFSAERLKGVDSTLKIQPAKLEDSAVYLCASSLWGAMETQYFGPGTRLLVL.

The chain combines TRBV3-1 (or the pseudogene TRBV3-2) with TRBJ2-5; 12 nucleotides match TRBD2. The CDR3 loop spans 15 amino acids. Unmatched junction bases numbered 5, after V lost 4 bases and J lost 5 bases. CDR1 is LGHDT and CDR2 is YNNKEL in the germline V gene (reference sequence). CDR3 sequence reads: CASSPRTSGDETQYF. In nucleotides, the CDR3 is TGTGCCAGCAGCCCTCGGACTAGCGGGGATGAGACCCAGTACTTC.

The chain joins TRBV10-2 to TRBJ2-7, with D unresolved. CDR3 length equals 13 residues. Germline V gene sequence: CDR1 WSHSY, CDR2 SAAADI. Trimming shortened V by 6 bases and J by 0 bases, and 9 bases separated the two germline ends. The CDR3 sequence: CASRPFGSYEQYF. In nucleotides, the CDR3 is TGCGCCAGCAGGCCTTTTGGCTCCTACGAGCAGTACTTC.

The rearrangement links TRBV5-4 to TRBJ1-3, with D tentatively TRBD1 (5 bases). The V end was cut by 4 bases, the J end by 0 bases, with 11 bases between. Germline V gene data show CDR1 as SGHNT and CDR2 as YYREEE (reference sequence). This CDR3 contains 15 residues. The CDR3 region has the DNA TGTGCCAGCAGCACGGGACCGACCTCTGGAAACACCATATATTTT. As protein: CASSTGPTSGNTIYF.

The chain combines TRBV5-1 with TRBJ1-1; 8 bases map to TRBD1. Germline CDR1 and CDR2: SGHRS and YFSETQ. Trimming took 4 bases from V and 1 from J; bases not matched to a gene: 6. CDR3 length: 15 amino acids. The CDR3 DNA sequence: TGCGCCAGCAGCACATTACAGGGGGGGAACACTGAAGCTTTCTTT. It encodes CASSTLQGGNTEAFF. Using reference TRBV5-1 and TRBJ1-1 for the parts outside the CDR3, the full variable domain is KAGVTQTPRYLIKTRGQQVTLSCSPISGHRSVSWYQQTPGQGLQFLFEYFSETQRNKGNFPGRFSGRQFSNSRSEMNVSTLELGDSALYLCASSTLQGGNTEAFFGQGTRLTVV.

V is TRBV4-1 and J is TRBJ1-3; maybe TRBD1 (6 bases). Germline V CDR1 and CDR2: MGHRA, YSYEKL. Deletions cut 0 bases from V and 5 bases from J, with 11 bases between. This CDR3 comprises 15 residues. CDR3 sequence (DNA): TGCGCCAGCAGCCAAGAAACCACAGGGAGAAACACCATATATTTT. The encoded protein is CASSQETTGRNTIYF.

The rearrangement joins TRBV27 to TRBJ1-5, with 7 bases that match TRBD1. This CDR3 is 14 amino acids long. CDR1 is MNHEY and CDR2 is SMNVEV in the germline V gene (reference sequence). The junction had 7 bases not matched to a gene; V was cut back by 2 bases and J by 9 bases. CDR3 sequence (DNA): TGTGCCAGCAGTTTAAGGGGGACAGAAGCGCCCCAGCATTTT. It yields the protein CASSLRGTEAPQHF.

The rearrangement uses TRBV4-2 and TRBJ2-1, with 8 bases matching TRBD2. This CDR3 is 16 amino acids long. V lost 0 bases to trimming and J lost 7 bases; unmatched junction nucleotides: 8. CDR1 is LGHNA, CDR2 YNFKEQ, per germline. The CDR3 DNA sequence: TGTGCCAGCAGCCAAGAAACAGCGGGAGCCAGGAATGAGCAGTTCTTC. It is translated as CASSQETAGARNEQFF.

This rearrangement joins TRBV19 to TRBJ1-6; tentative D call: TRBD1 (5 bases). Germline V gene data show CDR1 as LNHDA and CDR2 as SQIVND (reference sequence). Trimming stripped 5 bases from V and 9 bases from J, with 17 bases between. The CDR3 extends over 15 amino acids. The CDR3 sequence is CASSPGPAGGSPLHF. The CDR3 DNA sequence: TGTGCCAGTAGTCCCGGACCGGCCGGGGGTTCACCCCTCCACTTT.

V and J are TRBV19 and TRBJ1-1; maybe TRBD1 (5 bases). The germline V gene has CDR1 LNHDA and CDR2 SQIVND (reference sequence). Trimming cost V 7 bases and J 5 bases, with 14 bases left between them. The CDR3 is made up of 13 amino acids. DNA of the CDR3: TGTGCCAGTACCTCCGGGGGTTGGACTGAAGCTTTCTTT. As protein: CASTSGGWTEAFF.

This sequence joins TRBV27 and TRBJ1-2, with TRBD1 as a possible D gene (6 bases). Trimming took off 5 bases at V and 4 bases at J, with 14 bases between the two ends. Germline lookup yields CDR1 MNHEY and CDR2 SMNVEV (reference sequence). The CDR3 loop spans 14 amino acids. As DNA, the CDR3 is TGTGCCAGCAGTCTTCTAGGGGGGGGCTATGGCTACACCTTC. Encoded protein: CASSLLGGGYGYTF.